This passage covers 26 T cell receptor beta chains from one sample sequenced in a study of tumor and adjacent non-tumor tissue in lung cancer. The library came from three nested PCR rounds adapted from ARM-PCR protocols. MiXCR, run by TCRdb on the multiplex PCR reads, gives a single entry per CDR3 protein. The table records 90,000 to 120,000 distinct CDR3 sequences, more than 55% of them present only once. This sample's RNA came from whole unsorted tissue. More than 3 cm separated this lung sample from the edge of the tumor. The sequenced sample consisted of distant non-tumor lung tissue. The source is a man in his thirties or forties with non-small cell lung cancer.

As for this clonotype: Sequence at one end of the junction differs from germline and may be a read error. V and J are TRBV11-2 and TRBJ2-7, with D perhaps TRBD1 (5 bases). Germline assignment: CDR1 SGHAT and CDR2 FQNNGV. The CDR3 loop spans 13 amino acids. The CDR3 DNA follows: TGTGCCAACAGCTGGGTAGGGGCCTACAAGCAGTACTTC. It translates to CANSWVGAYKQYF.

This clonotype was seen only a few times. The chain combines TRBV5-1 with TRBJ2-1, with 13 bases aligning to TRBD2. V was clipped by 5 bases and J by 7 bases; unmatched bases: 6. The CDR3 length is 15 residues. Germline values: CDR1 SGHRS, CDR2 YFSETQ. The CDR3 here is CASSTTSGGANEQFF. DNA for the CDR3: TGCGCCAGCAGTACAACTAGCGGGGGGGCTAATGAGCAGTTCTTC.

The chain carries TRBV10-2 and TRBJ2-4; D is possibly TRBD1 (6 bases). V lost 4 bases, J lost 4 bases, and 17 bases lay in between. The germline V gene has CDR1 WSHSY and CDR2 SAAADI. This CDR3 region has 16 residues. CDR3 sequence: CASSGSNRDTKNIQYF. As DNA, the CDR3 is TGCGCCAGCAGTGGTAGCAACAGGGACACTAAAAACATTCAGTACTTC.

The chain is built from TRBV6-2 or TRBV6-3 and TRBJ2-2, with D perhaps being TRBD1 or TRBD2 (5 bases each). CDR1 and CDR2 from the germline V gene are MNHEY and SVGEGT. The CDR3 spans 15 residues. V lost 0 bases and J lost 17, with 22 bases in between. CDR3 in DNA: TGTGCCAGCAGTTACTCAGACAGCAACACCGGGGAGATATTTTTT. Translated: CASSYSDSNTGEIFF.

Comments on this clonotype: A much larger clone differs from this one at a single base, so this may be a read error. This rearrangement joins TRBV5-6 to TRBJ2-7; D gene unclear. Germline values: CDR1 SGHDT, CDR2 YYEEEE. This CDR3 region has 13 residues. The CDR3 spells CVSSLFNSYEQYF. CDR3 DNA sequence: TGTGTCAGCAGCTTGTTTAACTCCTACGAGCAGTACTTC.

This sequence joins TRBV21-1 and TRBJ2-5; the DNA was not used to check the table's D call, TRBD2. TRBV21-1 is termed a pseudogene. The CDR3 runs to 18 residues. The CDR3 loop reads CASSNVKARSGGQETQYF. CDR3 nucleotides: TGTGCCAGCAGTAACGTTAAGGCGCGAAGCGGGGGGCAAGAGACCCAGTACTTC.

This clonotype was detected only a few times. CDR3 loop: CASSPRGRGYTF. CDR3 in DNA: TGTGCCAGCAGTCCCCGGGGGAGGGGCTACACCTTC. This rearrangement joins TRBV28 to TRBJ1-2, with a weak D call TRBD1 (5 bases). V lost 5 bases and J lost 8, with 12 bases in between. The CDR3 covers 12 residues. Germline CDR1 and CDR2: MDHEN and SYDVKM.

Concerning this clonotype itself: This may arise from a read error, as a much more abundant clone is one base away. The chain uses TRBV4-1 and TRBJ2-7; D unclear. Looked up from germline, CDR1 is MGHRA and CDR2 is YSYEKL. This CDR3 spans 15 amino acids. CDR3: CASGQADTEGYEQYF. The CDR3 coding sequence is TGCGCCAGCGGCCAAGCCGACACTGAAGGCTACGAGCAGTACTTC.

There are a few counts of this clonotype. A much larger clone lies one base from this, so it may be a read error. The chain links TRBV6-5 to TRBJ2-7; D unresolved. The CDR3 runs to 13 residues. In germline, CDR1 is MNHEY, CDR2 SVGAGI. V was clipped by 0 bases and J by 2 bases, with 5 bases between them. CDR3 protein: CASSYSRAYEQYF. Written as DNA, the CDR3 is TGTGCCAGCAGTTACTCTCGCGCCTACGAGCAGTACTTC.

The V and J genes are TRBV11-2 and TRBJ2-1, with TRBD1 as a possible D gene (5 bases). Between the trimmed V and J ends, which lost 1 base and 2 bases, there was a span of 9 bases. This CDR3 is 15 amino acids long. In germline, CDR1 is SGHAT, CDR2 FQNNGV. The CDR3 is CASSLARRAYNEQFF. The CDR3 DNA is TGTGCCAGCAGCTTAGCACGCAGGGCCTACAATGAGCAGTTCTTC.

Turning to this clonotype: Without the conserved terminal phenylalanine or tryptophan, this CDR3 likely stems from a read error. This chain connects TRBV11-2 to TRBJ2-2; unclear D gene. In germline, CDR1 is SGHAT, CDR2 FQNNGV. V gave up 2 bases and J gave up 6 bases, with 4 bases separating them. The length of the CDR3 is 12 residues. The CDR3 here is CASSLSAGELFY. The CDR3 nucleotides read TGTGCCAGCAGCTTAAGCGCCGGGGAGCTGTTTTAT.

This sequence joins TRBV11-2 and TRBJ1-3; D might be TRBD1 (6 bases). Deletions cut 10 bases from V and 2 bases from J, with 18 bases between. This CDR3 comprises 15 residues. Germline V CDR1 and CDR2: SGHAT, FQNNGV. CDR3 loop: CAIGRVPGAGNTIYF. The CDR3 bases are TGTGCCATCGGCCGAGTCCCAGGGGCTGGAAACACCATATATTTT.

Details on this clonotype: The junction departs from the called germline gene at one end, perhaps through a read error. The chain's CDR3 is CVSSSGQLNTEAFF. CDR3 bases: TGTGTCAGCAGCTCGGGACAGCTGAACACTGAAGCTTTCTTT. V is TRBV7-9 and J is TRBJ1-1; 7 positions agree with TRBD1. Germline CDR1 reads SEHNR; CDR2 reads FQNEAQ (reference sequence). This CDR3 is built from 14 residues.

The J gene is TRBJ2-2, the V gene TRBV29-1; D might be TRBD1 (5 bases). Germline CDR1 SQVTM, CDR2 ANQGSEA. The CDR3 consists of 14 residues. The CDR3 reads CSTGRSANTGELFF. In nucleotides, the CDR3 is TGCAGTACAGGCCGGTCCGCGAACACCGGGGAGCTGTTTTTT.

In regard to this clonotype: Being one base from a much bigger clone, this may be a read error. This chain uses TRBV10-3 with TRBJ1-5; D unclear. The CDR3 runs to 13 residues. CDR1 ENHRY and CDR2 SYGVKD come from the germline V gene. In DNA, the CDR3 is TGTGTCATCAGTGGTACGGGCCCTCAGCCCCAGCATTTT. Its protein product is CVISGTGPQPQHF.

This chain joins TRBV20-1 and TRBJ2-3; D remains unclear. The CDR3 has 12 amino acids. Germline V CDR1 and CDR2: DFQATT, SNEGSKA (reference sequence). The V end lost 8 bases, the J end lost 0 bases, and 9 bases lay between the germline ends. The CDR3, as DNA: TGCAGTCCCCCCCGTAGCACAGATACGCAGTATTTT. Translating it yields CSPPRSTDTQYF.

The DNA for the CDR3 is TGTGCCAGCAGCTCTTGGGGGGAGACCCAGTACTTC. It yields the protein CASSSWGETQYF. V and J are TRBV6-4 and TRBJ2-5; either TRBD1 or TRBD2 may fit D (5 bases each). Germline assignment: CDR1 MRHNA and CDR2 SNTAGT. There are 12 residues in the CDR3. Trimming left V 6 bases short and J 5 bases short, with 10 bases between.

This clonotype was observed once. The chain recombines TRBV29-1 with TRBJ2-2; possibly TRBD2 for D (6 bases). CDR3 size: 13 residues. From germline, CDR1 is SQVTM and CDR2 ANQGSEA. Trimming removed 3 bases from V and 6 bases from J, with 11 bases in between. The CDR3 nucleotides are TGCAGCGTTGATGATGGCGGGGCCGGGGAGCTGTTTTTT. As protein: CSVDDGGAGELFF.

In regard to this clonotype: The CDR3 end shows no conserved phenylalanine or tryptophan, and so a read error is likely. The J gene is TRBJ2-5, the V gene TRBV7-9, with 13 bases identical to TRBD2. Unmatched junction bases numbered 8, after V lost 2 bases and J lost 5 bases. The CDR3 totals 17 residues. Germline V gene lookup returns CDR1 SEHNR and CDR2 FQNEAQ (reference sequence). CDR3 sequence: CASSLYWTSGGVETQYL. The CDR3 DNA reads TGTGCCAGCAGCTTATATTGGACTAGCGGGGGAGTGGAGACCCAGTACTTA.

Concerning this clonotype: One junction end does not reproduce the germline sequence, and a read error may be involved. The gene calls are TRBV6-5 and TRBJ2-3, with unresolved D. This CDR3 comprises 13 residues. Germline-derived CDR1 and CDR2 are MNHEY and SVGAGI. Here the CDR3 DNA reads TGTGCCAGCAATACCTCACGACAAGATACACAGTATTTT. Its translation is CASNTSRQDTQYF.

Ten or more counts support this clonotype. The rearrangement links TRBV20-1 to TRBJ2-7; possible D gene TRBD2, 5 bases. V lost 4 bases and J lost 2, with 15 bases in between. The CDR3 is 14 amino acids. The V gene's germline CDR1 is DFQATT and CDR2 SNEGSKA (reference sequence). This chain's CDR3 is CSAIVHSGAYEQYF. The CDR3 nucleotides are TGCAGTGCTATAGTACACTCCGGGGCCTACGAGCAGTACTTC.

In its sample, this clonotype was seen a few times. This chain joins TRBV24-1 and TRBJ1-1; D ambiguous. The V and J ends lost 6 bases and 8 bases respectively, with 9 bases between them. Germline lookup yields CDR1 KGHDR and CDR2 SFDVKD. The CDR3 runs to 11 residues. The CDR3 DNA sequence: TGTGCCACCAGTATAGGCAGAGAAGCTTTCTTT. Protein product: CATSIGREAFF.

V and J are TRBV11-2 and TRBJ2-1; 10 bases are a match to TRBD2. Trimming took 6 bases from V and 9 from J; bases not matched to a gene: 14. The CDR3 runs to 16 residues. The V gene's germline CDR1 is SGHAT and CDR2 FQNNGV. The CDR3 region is CASRLWVSGRSSEQFF. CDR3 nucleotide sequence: TGTGCCAGCAGATTATGGGTTAGCGGGAGGAGTAGTGAGCAGTTCTTC.

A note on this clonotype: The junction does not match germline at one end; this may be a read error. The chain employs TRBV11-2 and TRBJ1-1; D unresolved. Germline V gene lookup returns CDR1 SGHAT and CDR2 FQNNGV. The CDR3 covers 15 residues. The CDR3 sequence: CVSSLMYRPGVEAFF. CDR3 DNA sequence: TGTGTCAGCAGCTTAATGTACCGCCCCGGGGTTGAAGCTTTCTTT.

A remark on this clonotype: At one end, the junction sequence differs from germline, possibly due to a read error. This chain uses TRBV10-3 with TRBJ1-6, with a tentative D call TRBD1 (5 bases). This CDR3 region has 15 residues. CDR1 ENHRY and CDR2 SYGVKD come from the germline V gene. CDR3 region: CVIIPDISYNSPLHF. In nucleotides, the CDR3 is TGTGTCATCATCCCGGACATCTCCTATAATTCACCCCTCCACTTT.

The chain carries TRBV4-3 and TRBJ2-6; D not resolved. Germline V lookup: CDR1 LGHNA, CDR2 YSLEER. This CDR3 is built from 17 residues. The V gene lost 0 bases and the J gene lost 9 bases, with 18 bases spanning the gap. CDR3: CASSQDSSASGVNVLTF. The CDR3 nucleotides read TGCGCCAGCAGCCAAGATTCTTCCGCATCTGGTGTCAACGTCCTGACTTTC.